This entry lists 2 T cell receptor beta chains sequenced from one sample in a study of blood T cell repertoires in COVID-19. Sequencing used immunoSEQ multiplex PCR; TCRdb keeps in-frame clones, though not all of them. The table shows roughly 62,000 clones, with less than 80% occurring only once. Input material: peripheral blood. Receptors originate from a man in his sixties with acute or convalescent COVID-19.

With respect to this clone: A read error may produce the germline difference seen at one junction end. J is TRBJ2-1 and V is TRBV7-2; 10 bases are shared with TRBD2. Germline CDR1 SGHTA, CDR2 FQGNSA. This CDR3 is built from 15 residues. CDR3 sequence: CASSLGRLAGDPRIF. The CDR3 nucleotides read TGTGCCAGCAGCTTAGGTCGGCTAGCGGGAGACCCGCGAATCTTC.

The genes are TRBV28 and TRBJ1-5, with D unresolved. The CDR3 covers 11 residues. Trimming shortened V by 6 bases and J by 7 bases, and 7 bases separated the two germline ends. Germline V gene lookup returns CDR1 MDHEN and CDR2 SYDVKM. CDR3 bases: TGTGCCAGCAGCTTGCGGCAGCCCCAGCATTTT. Translated, it gives CASSLRQPQHF.